This T cell receptor (beta chain) is from a study of beta chain features in type 1 diabetes. Study in general: Across the samples, roughly 99 million sorted cells were examined in total.

Whole-study findings and limits: Individuals with type 1 diabetes displayed fewer insertions and more deletions at VDJ junctions. Researchers report that Type 1 diabetes patients had moderately but significantly shorter TCRB CDR3s across all four CD4+ subsets.

Of note for this clone: Its matching antigen is unknown.

Expressed TCRB transcripts were sequenced after all isolated RNA was converted to cDNA. Clones were read by immunoSEQ multiplex PCR, and TCRdb kept only the in-frame ones, dropping some. The table has about 650,000 clones, around 12% seen once. Trimming cost V 4 bases and J 6 bases; bases outside gene matches: 9. Per the germline V gene, CDR1 is SGDLS and CDR2 is YYNGEE. The CDR3 extends over 15 amino acids. This sequence joins TRBV9 and TRBJ1-5; TRBD1 matches at 8 bases. Sequencing used naive CD4+ T cells from blood. The sequence was collected from a man younger than 40 with type 1 diabetes. The CDR3 protein is CASSYGQGIGQPQHF. DNA for the CDR3: TGTGCCAGCAGCTACGGACAGGGTATAGGTCAGCCCCAGCATTTT.